A selection of T cell receptor beta chains follows, all from one sample in a study of post-analysis software for immune sequencing data. TCRdb re-called the PCR reads through MiXCR, storing one row per CDR3 protein. Of hundreds of thousands of distinct CDR3 sequences listed, around 27% are singletons. Material for sequencing was blood. The receptors shown here come from a girl under 18 with multiple sclerosis. Each CDR3 is given with its conserved first and last residue. Each record gives: CDR3 DNA, CDR3 protein, V gene, D gene, clone size, J gene. A D gene is named only where the DNA matches it firmly. The size field is filled for only some rows; it gives once, few, many or a size class.

TGCGCCAGCAGCGGAGGGGACAGGGATTCACCCCTCCACTTT	CASSGGDRDSPLHF	TRBV5-1	TRBD1	-	TRBJ1-6
TGTGCCAGCAGCCCCGGACAGCGGTTGGGCCTAGCCAAAAACATTCAGTACTTC	CASSPGQRLGLAKNIQYF	TRBV7-9	-	few	TRBJ2-4
TGTGCCAGCAGTGATGGGTCAGGGAGGTCCTCTGGGGCCAACGTCCTGACTTTC	CASSDGSGRSSGANVLTF	TRBV2	-	few	TRBJ2-6
TGTGCCAGCAGCCAACCTAGCGGGGGGGCCCAGGCCCAGTACTTC	CASSQPSGGAQAQYF	TRBV4-2	TRBD2	-	TRBJ2-5
TGTGCCAGCGGCCACCAAGGGCCGAGGGAGCAGTTCTTC	CASGHQGPREQFF	TRBV7-9	-	once	TRBJ2-1
TGTGCCAGCAGCCCCCGAGCTAGCGGGCTCACAGATACGCAGTATTTT	CASSPRASGLTDTQYF	TRBV9	TRBD2	-	TRBJ2-3
TGTGCCAGCAGCTTTCGAGGCCAACTTTCCTCCTACAATGAGCAGTTCTTC	CASSFRGQLSSYNEQFF	TRBV7-2	-	-	TRBJ2-1
TGCAGCGTTGTGCAGAGTCCCAGGGAGACCCAGTACTTC	CSVVQSPRETQYF	TRBV29-1	-	many	TRBJ2-5
TGTGCCAGCAGCGCCAGCGGGGTCCCCTACGAGCAGTACTTC	CASSASGVPYEQYF	TRBV9	TRBD2	-	TRBJ2-7
TGCAGTGCTAGTAGCTCCCTAGCGGGGGCCTACGAGCAGTACTTC	CSASSSLAGAYEQYF	TRBV20-1	TRBD2	-	TRBJ2-7
TGCAGTGCTAGAGATCCGGCGGTGCGGATTCAGTACTTC	CSARDPAVRIQYF	TRBV20-1	-	-	TRBJ2-4
TGCAGCGCCGAGGGACGGGGAAAAGAGAGCTCCTACGAGCAGTACTTC	CSAEGRGKESSYEQYF	TRBV29-1	-	many	TRBJ2-7
TGCAGCGTTCGCCGGGACAATTCCTACAATGAGCAGTTCTTC	CSVRRDNSYNEQFF	TRBV29-1	-	few	TRBJ2-1
TGTGCTAGCAGTTACCCGGGACGGAAAGAGACCCAGTACTTC	CASSYPGRKETQYF	TRBV7-7	-	-	TRBJ2-5
TGTGCCAGCAGCGTAGCTACTACGACGACCCACGAGCAGTACTTC	CASSVATTTTHEQYF	TRBV9	-	-	TRBJ2-7
TGCGCCAGCAGCCTGTCAGGGACCATGAACACTGAAGCTTTCTTT	CASSLSGTMNTEAFF	TRBV5-1	-	-	TRBJ1-1
TGTGCCAGCAGTTTAATGGCGGGCCCCATACAGTACCAAGAGACCCAGTACTTC	CASSLMAGPIQYQETQYF	TRBV27	-	-	TRBJ2-5
TGCAGCGTGCCCGCAATGAACACTGAAGCTTTCTTT	CSVPAMNTEAFF	TRBV29-1	-	few	TRBJ1-1
TGTGCCAGCCGCGAGGAGACAGACTATGGCTACACCTTC	CASREETDYGYTF	TRBV6-1	-	-	TRBJ1-2
TGTGCCAGCAGCCCCGAAAGGGGCCCCCAAGAGACCCAGTACTTC	CASSPERGPQETQYF	TRBV7-9	-	-	TRBJ2-5
TGCAGTGCTAGAGGGGGTCAGCGCAATCAGCCCCAGCATTTT	CSARGGQRNQPQHF	TRBV20-1	-	many	TRBJ1-5
TGTGCCAGTAGTATACGGGGGACGCGGGGCTATGGCTACACCTTC	CASSIRGTRGYGYTF	TRBV19	-	-	TRBJ1-2
TGTGCCAGCAGCCCTCGTGCTAGCGGGAGGATTTACGAGCAGTACTTC	CASSPRASGRIYEQYF	TRBV9	TRBD2	-	TRBJ2-7
TGTGCCAGCAGCCAAGGCCAGGATGGGTACGAGCAGTACTTC	CASSQGQDGYEQYF	TRBV3-1	-	few	TRBJ2-7
TGTGCCAGCAGCCCGAATTTGGGACAGGGGTTCCACGAGCAGTACTTC	CASSPNLGQGFHEQYF	TRBV5-6	TRBD1	many	TRBJ2-7
TGCGCCAGCAGCCCTCGGGCTAGCACAGATACGCAGTATTTT	CASSPRASTDTQYF	TRBV5-1	-	-	TRBJ2-3
TGTGCCAGCAGCGACCGGGACAGGGATCTTTCTGGGGCCAACGTCCTGACTTTC	CASSDRDRDLSGANVLTF	TRBV7-9	TRBD1	-	TRBJ2-6
TGTGCCAGCCGATTAGCGGGAGGCCCCAACGAGCGGTACTTC	CASRLAGGPNERYF	TRBV7-2	TRBD2	-	TRBJ2-7
TGCAGCGTTAGAGGCCGGGACAGGCAGTTCTTC	CSVRGRDRQFF	TRBV20-1	TRBD1	-	TRBJ2-1
TGTGCCAGCAGCACCCGACCGGGACAGTACTACGAGCAGTACTTC	CASSTRPGQYYEQYF	TRBV7-9	TRBD1	-	TRBJ2-7
TGTGCCAGCAGTACCATACAGGGTTACAATGAGCAGTTCTTC	CASSTIQGYNEQFF	TRBV28	-	-	TRBJ2-1
TGCAGTGCTAGCAGACAGACCTCCCTGGGCACCTATAATTCACCCCTCCACTTT	CSASRQTSLGTYNSPLHF	TRBV20-1	-	few	TRBJ1-6
TGTGCCAGCAGCAACGTACCGGGACAGGAGCTAGCCAAAAACATTCAGTACTTC	CASSNVPGQELAKNIQYF	TRBV2	TRBD1	-	TRBJ2-4
TGTGCCAGCAGCCCTCTCCCGGGACAGGGAACGGATTGGAATGAGCAGTTCTTC	CASSPLPGQGTDWNEQFF	TRBV3-1	TRBD1	-	TRBJ2-1
TGCAGTGCAGTAGCGGGACAAGAGACCCAGTACTTC	CSAVAGQETQYF	TRBV20-1	TRBD2	-	TRBJ2-5
TGCAGTGCTAGAGATACGACGGGAAGGATCTATAATACGCAGTATTTT	CSARDTTGRIYNTQYF	TRBV20-1	-	few	TRBJ2-3
TGTGCCATCAGTGAGGGACTAGCGGGAGAGACCCAGTACTTC	CAISEGLAGETQYF	TRBV10-3	TRBD2	-	TRBJ2-5
TGTGCCAGCAGTCCCGGGATGGGCGGAAAAGAGACCCAGTACTTC	CASSPGMGGKETQYF	TRBV7-2	-	many	TRBJ2-5
TGCAGTGCCCCTTTGCGGGGAGGTCCCTACGAGCAGTACTTC	CSAPLRGGPYEQYF	TRBV20-1	-	-	TRBJ2-7
TGTGCCAGCAGCTCCACGGGGCGACAGGGGGGCTATGGCTACACCTTC	CASSSTGRQGGYGYTF	TRBV5-6	TRBD1	once	TRBJ1-2
TGTGCCAGCAGTACTATGGGGACTAACTATGGCTACACCTTC	CASSTMGTNYGYTF	TRBV2	-	few	TRBJ1-2
TGTGCCAGCAGTTACTCGGGCCGAAAGAGGGAGACCCAGTACTTC	CASSYSGRKRETQYF	TRBV6-6	-	few	TRBJ2-5
TGCGCCAGCAGCCAGGGGTGGGACAACCTAGAGACCCAGTACTTC	CASSQGWDNLETQYF	TRBV4-1	-	-	TRBJ2-5
TGTGCCAGCAGTTCGGACAGAAATGGCTACACCTTC	CASSSDRNGYTF	TRBV28	-	few	TRBJ1-2
TGTGCCAGCAGGGGGGACGGAGAACTATATGGCTACACCTTC	CASRGDGELYGYTF	TRBV6-1	-	few	TRBJ1-2
TGCAGTGCTAGAGAAATGGCAAGCCGAGGGAAACTGTTTTTT	CSAREMASRGKLFF	TRBV20-1	-	-	TRBJ1-4
TGCGCCAGCAGCCAGGGGAAGACGATAACCCACGCCTACGAGCAGTACTTC	CASSQGKTITHAYEQYF	TRBV4-3	-	-	TRBJ2-7
TGCAGCGTTGCTTCCTTCCCCGTCGAGACCCAGTACTTC	CSVASFPVETQYF	TRBV29-1	-	few	TRBJ2-5
TGTGCCAGCAGCTCAGCGGGCTCCTACAATGAGCAGTTCTTC	CASSSAGSYNEQFF	TRBV7-2	-	-	TRBJ2-1
TGCAGTGCTAGTCGCCCTCGGGGTTGGGAGACCCAGTACTTC	CSASRPRGWETQYF	TRBV20-1	-	few	TRBJ2-5
TGTGCCACCAGCAGTTTAAGGGAAGGGACGGGTGAGCAGTTCTTC	CATSSLREGTGEQFF	TRBV15	-	few	TRBJ2-1
TGCGCCAGCAGTGAGCCGGGACTCCGGAGCACAGATACGCAGTATTTT	CASSEPGLRSTDTQYF	TRBV10-2	-	-	TRBJ2-3
TGTGCCAGCAAGGGGGACAGGGCGTCTTACTACGAGCAGTTCTTC	CASKGDRASYYEQFF	TRBV2	TRBD1	-	TRBJ2-1
TGTGCCACCAGCAGAGATAACGGCTACGAGCAGTACTTC	CATSRDNGYEQYF	TRBV15	-	-	TRBJ2-7
TGTGCCAGCAGCCGGTCGGGCGTAGCCTACAATGAGCAGTTCTTC	CASSRSGVAYNEQFF	TRBV12-3/TRBV12-4	-	-	TRBJ2-1
TGCGCCAGCAGCGGCGGGGGATTCTCCTACAATGAGCAGTTCTTC	CASSGGGFSYNEQFF	TRBV5-1	TRBD2	-	TRBJ2-1
TGTGCCAGCAGTTACTTGGGCGGGGGCTCTCCAACCTACGAGCAGTACTTC	CASSYLGGGSPTYEQYF	TRBV6-5	-	-	TRBJ2-7
TGTGCCAGCAGCCCGTGGAAGGGGGCGAGAGAGACCCAGTACTTC	CASSPWKGARETQYF	TRBV7-2	TRBD1	-	TRBJ2-5
TGCGCCAGCAGCCAAGATGCAGGCCTCTATGGCTACACCTTC	CASSQDAGLYGYTF	TRBV4-3	-	few	TRBJ1-2